This TCR beta chain stems from a study of cytomegalovirus exposure and HLA in healthy donors. As regards this clone: No antigen is known for it.

The CDR3 extends over 14 amino acids. Germline V gene lookup returns CDR1 SGHRS and CDR2 YFSETQ. The germline V and J ends were trimmed by 2 bases and 6 bases, with 9 bases remaining between them. Unrecorded immune exposures were likely, despite nominal health at sampling. Notes on the study in general: Immune exposure data for these donors was limited to CMV serostatus.

It was with 60 Vbeta and 13 Jbeta primers that the PCR ran. Methods used by the authors: It was a later analysis that counted roughly 80 million unique TCR beta chains, of which some 10 million were shared. Clones were read by immunoSEQ multiplex PCR, and TCRdb kept only the in-frame ones, dropping some. V and J calls and clone size are given by that table; D and trimming were obtained from the DNA. The data contain 110,000 to 150,000 clones, around 80% of them singletons. Sequencing was performed on PBMCs. V and J are TRBV5-1 and TRBJ1-6; D remains ambiguous. The clonotype comes from a female donor in good health and CMV-seronegative. In DNA, the CDR3 is TGCGCCAGCAGCTTCGAGACGGGTAATTCACCCCTCCACTTT. Protein product: CASSFETGNSPLHF. The full variable domain, rest sourced from reference TRBV5-1 and TRBJ1-6, is KAGVTQTPRYLIKTRGQQVTLSCSPISGHRSVSWYQQTPGQGLQFLFEYFSETQRNKGNFPGRFSGRQFSNSRSEMNVSTLELGDSALYLCASSFETGNSPLHFGNGTRLTVT.